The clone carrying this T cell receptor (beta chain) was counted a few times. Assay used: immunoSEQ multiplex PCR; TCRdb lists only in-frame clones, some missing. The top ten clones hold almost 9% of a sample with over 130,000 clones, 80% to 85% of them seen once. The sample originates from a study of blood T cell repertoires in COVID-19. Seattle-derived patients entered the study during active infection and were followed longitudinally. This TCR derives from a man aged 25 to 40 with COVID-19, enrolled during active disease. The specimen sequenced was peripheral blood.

The CDR3 DNA sequence: TGTGCTAGTGGTTCGGGACAGGGGGCTGAAGCTTTCTTT. Residues: CASGSGQGAEAFF. The genes are TRBV12-5 and TRBJ1-1, with 11 bases aligning to TRBD1. The CDR3 runs 13 residues. V gave up 4 bases and J gave up 6 bases; unmatched junction bases: 1. Germline V gene data show CDR1 as LGHNT and CDR2 as FRNRAP.